The 10 T cell receptor beta chains reported below all come from one sample, sequenced in a study of technical replicates of blood from several donors. Sequenced by immunoSEQ multiplex PCR; TCRdb stores in-frame clones only, minus some. This sample yields around 76,000 clones, of which just over 90% are seen a single time; approximately 0.3% belongs to the top ten. The sample comprised T cells isolated from PBMCs. All receptors derive from a human donor in good health.

This clone has only one observation. The rearrangement uses TRBV28 and TRBJ1-4, with 8 nucleotides matching TRBD1. CDR3 length equals 16 residues. Trimming removed 5 bases from V and 4 bases from J; junction bases left unmatched: 9. CDR1 is MDHEN, CDR2 SYDVKM, per germline. CDR3 sequence: CASSPSGTGFNEKLFF. In DNA form, the CDR3 reads TGTGCCAGCAGTCCCTCCGGGACAGGATTTAATGAAAAACTGTTTTTT.

This sequence joins TRBV9 and TRBJ2-3; 7 nucleotides match TRBD2. This CDR3 comprises 15 residues. Germline CDR1 reads SGDLS; CDR2 reads YYNGEE. J lost 5 bases, V lost 3 bases, and 9 bases had no gene match. The CDR3 loop is CASSELANFGDTQYF. The DNA of the CDR3 is TGTGCCAGCAGCGAACTAGCGAATTTCGGAGATACGCAGTATTTT.

The chain has TRBV15 and TRBJ1-1; tentative D call: TRBD1 (6 bases). The CDR3 sequence is 12 residues long. From germline, CDR1 is LNHNV and CDR2 YYDKDF (reference sequence). Trimming left V 1 base short and J 7 bases short, with 7 bases between. The CDR3 sequence is CATSRGGLEAFF. CDR3 nucleotides: TGTGCCACCAGCAGAGGGGGGCTTGAAGCTTTCTTT. Looking up the rest from reference TRBV15 and TRBJ1-1 gives the full variable domain: DAMVIQNPRYQVTQFGKPVTLSCSQTLNHNVMYWYQQKSSQAPKLLFHYYDKDFNNEADTPDNFQSRRPNTSFCFLDIRSPGLGDTAMYLCATSRGGLEAFFGQGTRLTVV.

CDR3 region: CASSSVTGTYGYTF. The DNA for the CDR3 is TGTGCCAGCAGTTCCGTAACAGGGACCTATGGCTACACCTTC. This sequence joins TRBV27 and TRBJ1-2; D might be TRBD1 (6 bases). V lost 4 bases to trimming and J lost 4 bases, with 13 bases between them. The CDR3 runs to 14 residues. Germline V gene lookup returns CDR1 MNHEY and CDR2 SMNVEV (reference sequence).

J is TRBJ2-3 and V is TRBV11-3; a possible D gene is TRBD2 (6 bases). This CDR3 has 18 residues. Trimming stripped 2 bases from V and 7 bases from J, with 25 bases between. CDR1 and CDR2 from the germline V gene are SGHNT and YENEEA. CDR3 DNA sequence: TGTGCCAGCAGCTTATACAACCGAGGGACTCCCGGGACCCATACGCAGTATTTT. It encodes CASSLYNRGTPGTHTQYF.

In its sample, this clone was seen a few times. The V and J genes are TRBV29-1 and TRBJ2-1; 11 bases are a match to TRBD1. V trimming: 7 bases; J trimming: 6 bases; junction bases outside the gene matches: 8. The CDR3 spans 14 residues. The germline CDR1 and CDR2 sequences are SQVTM and ANQGSEA. CDR3 coding DNA: TGCAGCGCAGCCGGGACAGGGGGGAGCAATGAGCAGTTCTTC. Translation gives CSAAGTGGSNEQFF.

A note on this clone: The junction shows a germline mismatch at one end, possibly a read error. V and J are TRBV27 and TRBJ2-1; 10 bases match TRBD2. The CDR3 runs 14 residues. Germline V gene lookup returns CDR1 MNHEY and CDR2 SMNVEV (reference sequence). CDR3 nucleotides: TGTGCCAGCACCCGGACTAGCGGCTACGATGAGCAGTTCTTC. This encodes CASTRTSGYDEQFF.

This sequence joins TRBV11-2 and TRBJ1-4; the match to TRBD1 covers 8 bases. This CDR3 has 13 amino acids. CDR1 SGHAT and CDR2 FQNNGV come from the germline V gene. Unmatched junction bases numbered 3, after V lost 4 bases and J lost 8 bases. CDR3 loop: CASSSNRGEKLFF. For the CDR3, the DNA is TGTGCCAGCAGCTCGAACAGGGGGGAAAAACTGTTTTTT.

This chain links TRBV10-3 with TRBJ2-2, with D possibly being TRBD2 (5 bases). The germline V and J ends were trimmed by 2 bases and 1 base, with 14 bases remaining between them. Looked up from germline, CDR1 is ENHRY and CDR2 is SYGVKD. The CDR3 consists of 17 residues. The CDR3 spells CAISEDEGTGNTGELFF. The CDR3, as DNA: TGTGCCATCAGTGAGGACGAGGGAACGGGGAACACCGGGGAGCTGTTTTTT.

The chain uses TRBV19 and TRBJ2-1, with unresolved D. The V end lost 3 bases, the J end lost 7 bases, and 7 bases lay between the germline ends. Germline CDR1 and CDR2: LNHDA and SQIVND (reference sequence). The length of the CDR3 is 12 residues. The CDR3 DNA reads TGTGCCAGTAGTATTTACAGAAATGAGCAGTTCTTC. As protein: CASSIYRNEQFF. The variable domain in full, completed from reference TRBV19 and TRBJ2-1, reads DGGITQSPKYLFRKEGQNVTLSCEQNLNHDAMYWYRQDPGQGLRLIYYSQIVNDFQKGDIAEGYSVSREKKESFPLTVTSAQKNPTAFYLCASSIYRNEQFFGPGTRLTVL.